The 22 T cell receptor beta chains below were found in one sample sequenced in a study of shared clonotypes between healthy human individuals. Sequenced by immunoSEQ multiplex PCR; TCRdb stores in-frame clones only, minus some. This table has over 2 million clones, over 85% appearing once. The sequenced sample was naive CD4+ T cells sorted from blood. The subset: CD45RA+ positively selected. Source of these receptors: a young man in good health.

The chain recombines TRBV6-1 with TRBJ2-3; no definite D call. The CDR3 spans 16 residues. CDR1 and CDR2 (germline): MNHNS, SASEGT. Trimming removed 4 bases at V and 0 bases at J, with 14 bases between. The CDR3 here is CASSALVAASTDTQYF. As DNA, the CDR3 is TGTGCCAGCAGTGCCCTGGTGGCAGCTAGCACAGATACGCAGTATTTT.

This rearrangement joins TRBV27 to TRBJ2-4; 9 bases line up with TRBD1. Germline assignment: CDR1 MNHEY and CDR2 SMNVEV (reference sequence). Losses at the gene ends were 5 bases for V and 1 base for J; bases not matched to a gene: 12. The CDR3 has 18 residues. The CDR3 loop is CASSRGTGSGLAKNIQYF. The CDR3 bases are TGTGCCAGCAGTCGCGGGACAGGGTCGGGTCTGGCCAAAAACATTCAGTACTTC.

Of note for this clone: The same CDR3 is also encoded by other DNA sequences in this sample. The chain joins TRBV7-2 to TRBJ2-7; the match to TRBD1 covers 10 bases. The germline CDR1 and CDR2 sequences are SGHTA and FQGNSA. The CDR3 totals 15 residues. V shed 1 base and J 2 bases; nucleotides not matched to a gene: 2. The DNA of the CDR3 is TGTGCCAGCAGCTTAGTAGGGACAGGGGCCTACGAGCAGTACTTC. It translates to CASSLVGTGAYEQYF.

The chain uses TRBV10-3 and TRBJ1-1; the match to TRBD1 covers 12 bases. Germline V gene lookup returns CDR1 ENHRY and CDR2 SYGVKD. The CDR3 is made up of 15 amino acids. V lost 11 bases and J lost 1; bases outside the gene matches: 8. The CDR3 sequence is CAATGTGGRNTEAFF. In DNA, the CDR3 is TGTGCCGCGACCGGGACAGGGGGCCGGAACACTGAAGCTTTCTTT.

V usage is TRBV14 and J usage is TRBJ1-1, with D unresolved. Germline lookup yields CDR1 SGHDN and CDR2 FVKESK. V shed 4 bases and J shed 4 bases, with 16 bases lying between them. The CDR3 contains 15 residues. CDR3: CASSPFLGSATEAFF. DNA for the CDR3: TGTGCCAGCAGCCCTTTCCTGGGGTCGGCCACTGAAGCTTTCTTT.

This CDR3 is CASSAFPGTANTGELFF. The CDR3 DNA reads as TGTGCCAGCAGTGCATTCCCCGGGACAGCGAACACCGGGGAGCTGTTTTTT. J is TRBJ2-2 and V is TRBV28, with TRBD1 matching over 7 bases. The J segment lost 0 bases and the V segment lost 5 bases, leaving 9 bases of the junction unmatched. This CDR3 region has 17 residues. Germline V gives CDR1 MDHEN, CDR2 SYDVKM.

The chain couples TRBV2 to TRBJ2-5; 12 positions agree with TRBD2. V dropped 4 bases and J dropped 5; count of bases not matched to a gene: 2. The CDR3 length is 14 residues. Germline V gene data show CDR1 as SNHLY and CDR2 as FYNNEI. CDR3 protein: CASSGTSGAETQYF. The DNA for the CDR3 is TGTGCCAGCAGTGGGACTAGCGGGGCGGAGACCCAGTACTTC.

Here the CDR3 DNA reads TGTGCCAGCACCCGACAGGGCAGCTCTGGAAACACCATATATTTT. This sequence encodes CASTRQGSSGNTIYF. The genes are TRBV6-1 and TRBJ1-3; TRBD1 matches at 7 bases. The CDR3 sequence is 15 residues long. Germline CDR1 MNHNS, CDR2 SASEGT. With 7 bases clipped from V and 0 bases from J, the junction kept 6 bases outside the gene matches.

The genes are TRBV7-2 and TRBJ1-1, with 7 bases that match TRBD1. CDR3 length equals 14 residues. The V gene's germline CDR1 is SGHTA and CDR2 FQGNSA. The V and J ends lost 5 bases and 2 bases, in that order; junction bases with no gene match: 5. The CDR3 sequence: CASSRGQRNTEAFF. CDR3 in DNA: TGTGCCAGCAGCCGGGGACAGCGAAACACTGAAGCTTTCTTT.

CDR3: CAISRDHGMNTEAFF. In DNA form, the CDR3 reads TGTGCCATCAGCCGGGACCACGGGATGAACACTGAAGCTTTCTTT. This chain uses TRBV10-3 with TRBJ1-1, with D possibly being TRBD1 (5 bases). CDR1 ENHRY and CDR2 SYGVKD come from the germline V gene. With 6 bases removed from V and 0 bases from J, the gap between germline ends came to 14 bases. The length of the CDR3 is 15 residues.

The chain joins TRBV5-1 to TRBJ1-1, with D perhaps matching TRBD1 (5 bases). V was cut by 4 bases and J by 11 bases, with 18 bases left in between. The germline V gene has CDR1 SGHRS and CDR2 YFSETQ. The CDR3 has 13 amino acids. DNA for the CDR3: TGCGCCAGCAGCCCCGGGACGGCCTATGGGGCTTTCTTT. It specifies CASSPGTAYGAFF.

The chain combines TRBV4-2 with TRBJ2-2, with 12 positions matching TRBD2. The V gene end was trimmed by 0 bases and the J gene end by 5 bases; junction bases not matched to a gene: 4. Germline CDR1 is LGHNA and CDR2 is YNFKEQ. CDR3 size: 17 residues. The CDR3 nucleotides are TGTGCCAGCAGCCAAGAGGGTCTAGCGGGGGGGACCGGGGAGCTGTTTTTT. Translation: CASSQEGLAGGTGELFF.

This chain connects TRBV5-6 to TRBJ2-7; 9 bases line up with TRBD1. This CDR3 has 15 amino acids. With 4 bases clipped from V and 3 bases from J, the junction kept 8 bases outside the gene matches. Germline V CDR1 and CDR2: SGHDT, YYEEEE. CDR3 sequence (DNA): TGTGCCAGCAGCGGGGGGACAGGGAGGGGCTACGAGCAGTACTTC. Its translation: CASSGGTGRGYEQYF.

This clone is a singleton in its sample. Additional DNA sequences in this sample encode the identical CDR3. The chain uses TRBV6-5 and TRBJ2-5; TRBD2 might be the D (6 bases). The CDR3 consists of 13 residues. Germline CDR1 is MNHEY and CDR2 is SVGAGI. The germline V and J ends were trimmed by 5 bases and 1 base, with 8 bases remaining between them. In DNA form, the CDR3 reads TGTGCCAGCAGTCGGGGGTCCCAAGAGACCCAGTACTTC. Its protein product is CASSRGSQETQYF.

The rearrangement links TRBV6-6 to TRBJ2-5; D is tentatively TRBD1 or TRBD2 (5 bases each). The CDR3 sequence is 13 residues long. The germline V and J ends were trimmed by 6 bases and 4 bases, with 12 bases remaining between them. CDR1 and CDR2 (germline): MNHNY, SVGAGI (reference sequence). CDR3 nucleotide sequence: TGTGCCAGCAGCCGGGGCAGCGGAGAGACCCAGTACTTC. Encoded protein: CASSRGSGETQYF.

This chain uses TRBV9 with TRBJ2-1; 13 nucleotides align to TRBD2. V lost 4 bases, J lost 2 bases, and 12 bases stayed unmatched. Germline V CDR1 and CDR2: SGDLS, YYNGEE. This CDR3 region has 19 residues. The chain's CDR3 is CASSPRLAGGPGAYNEQFF. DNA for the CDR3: TGTGCCAGCAGCCCAAGACTAGCGGGGGGACCGGGAGCCTACAATGAGCAGTTCTTC.

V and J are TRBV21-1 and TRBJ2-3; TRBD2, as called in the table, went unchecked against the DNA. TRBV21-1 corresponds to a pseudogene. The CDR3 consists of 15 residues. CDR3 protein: CASSRRGVSTDTQYF. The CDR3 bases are TGTGCCAGCAGCAGGCGGGGGGTAAGCACAGATACGCAGTATTTT.

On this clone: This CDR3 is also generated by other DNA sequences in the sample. As DNA, the CDR3 is TGTGCCAGCAGCTTAGGGGCGGAGACCCAGTACTTC. It translates to CASSLGAETQYF. The gene calls are TRBV11-2 and TRBJ2-5; D unclear. Germline lookup yields CDR1 SGHAT and CDR2 FQNNGV. V lost 1 base, J lost 5 bases, and 5 bases lay in between. The CDR3 runs 12 residues.

Here the CDR3 DNA reads TGCGCCAGCAGGGGAGAGTTCCAAGAGACCCAGTACTTC. It is translated as CASRGEFQETQYF. This chain connects TRBV10-2 to TRBJ2-5; D might be TRBD2 (5 bases). Germline V gene data show CDR1 as WSHSY and CDR2 as SAAADI. This CDR3 has 13 residues. V was shortened by 6 bases and J by 1 base, with 9 bases between the two germline ends.

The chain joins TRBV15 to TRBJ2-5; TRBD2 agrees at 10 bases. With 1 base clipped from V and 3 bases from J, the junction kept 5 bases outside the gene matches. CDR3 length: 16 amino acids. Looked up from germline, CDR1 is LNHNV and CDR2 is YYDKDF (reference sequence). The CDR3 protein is CATSRGVSGGEETQYF. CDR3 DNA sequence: TGTGCCACCAGCAGAGGGGTGAGCGGGGGGGAAGAGACCCAGTACTTC. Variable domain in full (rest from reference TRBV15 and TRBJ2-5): DAMVIQNPRYQVTQFGKPVTLSCSQTLNHNVMYWYQQKSSQAPKLLFHYYDKDFNNEADTPDNFQSRRPNTSFCFLDIRSPGLGDTAMYLCATSRGVSGGEETQYFGPGTRLLVL.

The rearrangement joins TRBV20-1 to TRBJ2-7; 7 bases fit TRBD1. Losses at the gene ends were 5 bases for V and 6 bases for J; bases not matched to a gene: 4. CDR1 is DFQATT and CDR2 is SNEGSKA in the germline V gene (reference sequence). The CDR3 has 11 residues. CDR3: CSASQGFEQYF. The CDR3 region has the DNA TGCAGTGCTTCACAGGGGTTCGAGCAGTACTTC.

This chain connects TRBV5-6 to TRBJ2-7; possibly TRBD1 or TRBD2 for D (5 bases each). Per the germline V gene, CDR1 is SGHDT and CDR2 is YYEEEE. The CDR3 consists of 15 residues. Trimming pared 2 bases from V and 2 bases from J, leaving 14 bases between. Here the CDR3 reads CASSFNRGPTYEQYF. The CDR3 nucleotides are TGTGCCAGCAGCTTCAACCGGGGCCCTACCTACGAGCAGTACTTC.